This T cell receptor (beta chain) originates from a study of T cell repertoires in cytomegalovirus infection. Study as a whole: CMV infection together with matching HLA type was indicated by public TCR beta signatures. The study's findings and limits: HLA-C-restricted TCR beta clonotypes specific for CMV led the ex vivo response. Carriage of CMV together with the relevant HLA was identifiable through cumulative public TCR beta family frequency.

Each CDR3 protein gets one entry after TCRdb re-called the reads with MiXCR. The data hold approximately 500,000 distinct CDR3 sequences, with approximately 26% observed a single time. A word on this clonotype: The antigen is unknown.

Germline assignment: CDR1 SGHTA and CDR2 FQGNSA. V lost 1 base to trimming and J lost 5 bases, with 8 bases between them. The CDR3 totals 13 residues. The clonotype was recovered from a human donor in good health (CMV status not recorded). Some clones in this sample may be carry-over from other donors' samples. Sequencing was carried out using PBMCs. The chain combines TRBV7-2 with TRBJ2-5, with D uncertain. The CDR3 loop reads CASSLGTYETQYF. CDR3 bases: TGTGCCAGCAGCTTAGGGACCTATGAGACCCAGTACTTC.